The sequence of this T cell receptor (beta chain) was determined in a study of Ad26.COV2.S vaccination and SARS-CoV-2 variants. Notes on the study in general: Breadth, reportedly substantial, characterized the spike-specific CD8+ and CD4+ T cell responses after vaccination. Possible underestimation of total T cell responses by the TCR breadth and depth analyses was noted. Individuals receiving vaccine had higher spike-specific TCR breadth than placebo recipients did.

TCRdb keeps only in-frame clones here, not all; method: immunoSEQ multiplex PCR. The repertoire has 400,000 to 500,000 clones, roughly 89% of them found once; the top ten carry approximately 2.5%. Treatment reported: some 19 received Ad26.COV2.S at low or high dose, single or two shots; about 5 received placebo; per-sample allocation not given. Day 63 after the first injection of vaccine or placebo was the sampling time. An adult donor aged 18-55 years was enrolled in Boston. On this clone itself: What it binds is not known.

CDR1 SGHVS and CDR2 FQNEAQ come from the germline V gene. CDR3 length equals 16 residues. J gave up 4 bases and V 5 bases, and 4 bases lay outside the gene matches. This receptor was identified in a person aged 18-65 years who received the Ad26.COV2.S COVID-19 vaccine or a placebo. The chain links TRBV7-8 to TRBJ2-3; 15 bases fit TRBD2. The material sequenced was peripheral blood, taken in a trial of Ad26.COV2.S vaccine versus placebo. This CDR3 is CASSPGLAGGPDTQYF. DNA for the CDR3: TGTGCCAGCAGCCCGGGACTAGCGGGGGGACCAGATACGCAGTATTTT.